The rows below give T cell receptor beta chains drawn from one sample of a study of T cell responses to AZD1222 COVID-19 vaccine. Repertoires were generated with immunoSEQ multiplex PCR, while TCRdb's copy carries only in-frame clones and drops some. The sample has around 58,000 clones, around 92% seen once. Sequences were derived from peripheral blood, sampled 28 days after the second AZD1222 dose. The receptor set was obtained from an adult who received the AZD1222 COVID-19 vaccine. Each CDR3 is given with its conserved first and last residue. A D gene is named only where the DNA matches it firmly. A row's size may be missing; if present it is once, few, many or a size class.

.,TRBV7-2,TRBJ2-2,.,CASSRRGGTGELFF,TGTGCCAGCAGCCGCCGGGGCGGAACCGGGGAGCTGTTTTTT
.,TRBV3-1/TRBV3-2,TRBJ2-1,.,CASSSFADEQFF,TGTGCCAGCAGTTCATTCGCTGATGAGCAGTTCTTC
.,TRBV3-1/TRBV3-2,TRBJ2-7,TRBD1,CASSQTGGKKGEQYF,TGTGCCAGCAGTCAGACAGGGGGCAAGAAAGGCGAGCAGTACTTC
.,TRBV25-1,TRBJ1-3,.,CASSGSGDTGNTIYF,TGTGCCAGCAGTGGCTCGGGGGACACTGGAAACACCATATATTTT
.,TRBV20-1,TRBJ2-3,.,CSASGNTQYF,TGCAGTGCTTCGGGGAATACGCAGTATTTT
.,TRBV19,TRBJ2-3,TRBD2,CASSPASGRAKTDTQYF,TGTGCCAGTAGTCCGGCTAGCGGGAGGGCGAAGACAGATACGCAGTATTTT
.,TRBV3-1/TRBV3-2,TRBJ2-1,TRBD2,CASSQDAGGVNNEQFF,TGTGCCAGCAGCCAAGACGCGGGAGGCGTGAACAATGAGCAGTTCTTC
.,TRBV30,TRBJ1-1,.,CAWTVLLNTEAFF,TGTGCCTGGACCGTGCTACTGAACACTGAAGCTTTCTTT
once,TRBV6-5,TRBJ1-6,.,CASTRTIESSPLHF,TGTGCCAGCACCAGGACGATTGAGAGTTCACCCCTCCACTTT
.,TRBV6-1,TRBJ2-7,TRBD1,CASSEWTGYEQYF,TGTGCCAGCAGTGAATGGACAGGCTACGAGCAGTACTTC
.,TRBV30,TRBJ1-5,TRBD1,CAWSVNRGPYLRNQPQHF,TGTGCCTGGAGTGTAAACAGGGGACCTTATTTACGGAATCAGCCCCAGCATTTT
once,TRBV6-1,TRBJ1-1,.,CASSERQGTEAFF,TGTGCCAGCAGTGAACGTCAGGGCACTGAAGCTTTCTTT
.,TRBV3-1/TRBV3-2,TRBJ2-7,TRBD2,CASSQDRLAGTHEQYF,TGTGCCAGCAGCCAAGACAGGCTAGCGGGAACCCACGAGCAGTACTTC
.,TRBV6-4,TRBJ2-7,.,CASSDSPGAGFGEQYF,TGTGCCAGCAGTGACTCCCCGGGAGCCGGGTTTGGAGAGCAGTACTTC
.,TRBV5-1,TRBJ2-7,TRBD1,CASSPRDRGGYEQYF,TGCGCCAGCAGCCCCCGGGACAGGGGAGGCTACGAGCAGTACTTC
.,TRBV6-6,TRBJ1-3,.,CASSSGGNTIYF,TGTGCCAGCAGTTCAGGGGGAAACACCATATATTTT
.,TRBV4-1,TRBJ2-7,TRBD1,CASSPIYRTGSNYEQYF,TGCGCCAGCAGCCCGATTTACCGGACAGGGTCGAATTACGAGCAGTACTTC
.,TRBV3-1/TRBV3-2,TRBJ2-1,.,CASSQGASSYNEQFF,TGTGCCAGCAGCCAAGGGGCGAGCTCCTACAATGAGCAGTTCTTC
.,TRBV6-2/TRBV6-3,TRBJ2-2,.,CASSSGGLGELFF,TGTGCCAGCAGCTCGGGGGGCCTCGGGGAGCTGTTTTTT
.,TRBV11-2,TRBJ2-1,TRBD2,CASSPRGSGTGRDEQFF,TGTGCCAGCAGCCCCCGGGGTAGCGGGACCGGTAGGGATGAGCAGTTCTTC
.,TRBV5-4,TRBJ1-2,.,CASSLFGGYTF,TGTGCCAGCAGCTTGTTTGGTGGCTACACCTTC
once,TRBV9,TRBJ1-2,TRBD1,CASSVGTGIPYGYTF,TGTGCCAGCAGCGTCGGGACAGGGATCCCCTATGGCTACACCTTC
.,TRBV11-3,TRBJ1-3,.,CASSLNSVSGNTIYF,TGTGCCAGCAGCTTAAACTCGGTCTCTGGAAACACCATATATTTT
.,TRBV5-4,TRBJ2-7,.,CASSLDVRGEQYF,TGTGCCAGCAGCTTGGATGTACGGGGCGAGCAGTACTTC
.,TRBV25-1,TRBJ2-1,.,CASSEPGNEQFF,TGTGCCAGCAGTGAACCAGGGAATGAGCAGTTCTTC
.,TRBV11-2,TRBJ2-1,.,CASSDFLLNEQFF,TGTGCCAGCAGCGACTTCTTACTTAATGAGCAGTTCTTC
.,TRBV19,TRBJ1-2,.,CASSIDSARANGYTF,TGTGCCAGTAGTATAGATTCTGCACGAGCCAATGGCTACACCTTC
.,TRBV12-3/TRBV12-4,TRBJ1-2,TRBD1,CASTQGQGGGYTF,TGTGCCAGCACCCAAGGACAGGGTGGGGGCTACACCTTC
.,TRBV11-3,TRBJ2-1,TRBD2,CASSLDLLRRERLYNEQFF,TGTGCCAGCAGCTTAGATCTTCTGAGGCGGGAGAGATTGTACAATGAGCAGTTCTTC
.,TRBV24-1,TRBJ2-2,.,CATSDSGTGELFF,TGTGCCACCAGTGATTCCGGGACAGGGGAGCTGTTTTTT
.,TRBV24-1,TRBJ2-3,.,CATSDTGLADTQYF,TGTGCCACCAGTGACACGGGATTGGCAGATACGCAGTATTTT
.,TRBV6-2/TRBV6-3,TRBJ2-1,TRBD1,CASSSSGTGGYNEQFF,TGTGCCAGCAGTTCCTCCGGGACAGGGGGATACAATGAGCAGTTCTTC
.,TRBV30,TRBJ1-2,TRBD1,CAWSTQQGNGYTF,TGTGCCTGGAGTACTCAACAGGGGAATGGCTACACCTTC
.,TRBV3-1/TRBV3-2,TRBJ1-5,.,CASSQELEGPWPQHF,TGTGCCAGCAGCCAAGAATTAGAGGGACCCTGGCCCCAGCATTTT
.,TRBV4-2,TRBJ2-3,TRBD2,CASSPAGGGTDTQYF,TGTGCCAGCAGCCCAGCGGGAGGGGGCACAGATACGCAGTATTTT
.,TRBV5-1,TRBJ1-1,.,CASSWRSGGTEAFF,TGCGCCAGCAGCTGGCGTTCAGGCGGCACTGAAGCTTTCTTT
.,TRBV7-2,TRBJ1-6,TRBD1,CASSLQGAELLLHF,TGTGCCAGCAGCTTACAGGGGGCTGAATTATTACTCCACTTT
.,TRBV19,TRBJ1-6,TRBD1,CASCRDRDSPLHF,TGTGCCAGTTGCCGGGACAGGGACTCACCCCTCCACTTT
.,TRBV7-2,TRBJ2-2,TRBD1,CASSLARAGGVGELFF,TGTGCCAGCAGCTTAGCGAGGGCAGGGGGCGTCGGGGAGCTGTTTTTT